This TCR beta chain was found in a study of vaccination and CD4 T cells after COVID-19. Study-wide background: Post-COVID draws followed diagnosis by a median around 100 days (range 35 to 161). Cultures acting as controls obtained a CEFX pool, an HIV-1 Nef pool, or no peptide.

Study results and caveats: Relatively few convalescent patients and no early post-infection timepoints were analyzed.

At the Johns Hopkins FTIC core, DNA taken from cultured CD4+ T cells was sequenced by way of the Oncomine TCR Beta short-read assay. In TCRdb, the PCR reads were re-called with MiXCR into one record per CDR3 protein. The table has 25,000 to 30,000 distinct CDR3 sequences, about 50% seen once; the top ten hold about 28%. Treatment in this sample: approximately 9-day PBMC culture with coronavirus spike peptide pools or control peptides (ViraFEST assay). Culture conditions combined more than 1.5 million PBMCs per well with 9.5 to 10 IU/ml IL-2 and 7.5 to 10 ug/ml peptide pools. V lost 2 bases and J 3 bases, leaving 8 bases between the germline ends. This CDR3 contains 14 residues. The V gene's germline CDR1 is ENHRY and CDR2 SYGVKD. This clonotype was counted a few times. No antigen is known for it.

Sequenced material: CD4+ T cells from blood, cultured in vitro, taken before SARS-CoV-2 vaccination. This receptor was obtained from a human donor who received a COVID-19 vaccine. The rearrangement uses TRBV10-3 and TRBJ1-5; D remains ambiguous. The CDR3 DNA reads TGTGCCATCAGTGAGGGCGGGAACAATCAGCCCCAGCATTTT. Protein: CAISEGGNNQPQHF.